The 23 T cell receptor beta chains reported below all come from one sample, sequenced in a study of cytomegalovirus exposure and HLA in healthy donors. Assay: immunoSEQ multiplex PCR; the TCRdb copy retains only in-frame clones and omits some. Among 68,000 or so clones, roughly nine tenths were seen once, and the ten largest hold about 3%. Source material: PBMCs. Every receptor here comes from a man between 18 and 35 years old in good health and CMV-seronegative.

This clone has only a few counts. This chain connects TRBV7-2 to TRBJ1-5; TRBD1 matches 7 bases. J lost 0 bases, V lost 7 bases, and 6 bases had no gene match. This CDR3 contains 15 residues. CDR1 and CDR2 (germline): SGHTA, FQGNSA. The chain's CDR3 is CASNRQGPSNQPQHF. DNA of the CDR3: TGTGCCAGCAACCGACAGGGACCTAGCAATCAGCCCCAGCATTTT.

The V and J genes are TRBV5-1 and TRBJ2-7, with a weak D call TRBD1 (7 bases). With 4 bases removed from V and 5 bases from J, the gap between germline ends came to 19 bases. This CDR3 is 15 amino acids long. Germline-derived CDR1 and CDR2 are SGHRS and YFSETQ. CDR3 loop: CASSPEGRGLDEQYF. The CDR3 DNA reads TGCGCCAGCAGCCCGGAGGGCAGGGGGTTGGACGAGCAGTACTTC.

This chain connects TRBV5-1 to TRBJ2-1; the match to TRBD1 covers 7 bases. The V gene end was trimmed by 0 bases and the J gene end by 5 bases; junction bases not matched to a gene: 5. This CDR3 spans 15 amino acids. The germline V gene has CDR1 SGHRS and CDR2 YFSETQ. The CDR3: CASSLVGTENNEQFF. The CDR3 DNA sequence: TGCGCCAGCAGCTTGGTTGGGACAGAAAACAATGAGCAGTTCTTC. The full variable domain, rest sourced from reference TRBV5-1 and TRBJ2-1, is KAGVTQTPRYLIKTRGQQVTLSCSPISGHRSVSWYQQTPGQGLQFLFEYFSETQRNKGNFPGRFSGRQFSNSRSEMNVSTLELGDSALYLCASSLVGTENNEQFFGPGTRLTVL.

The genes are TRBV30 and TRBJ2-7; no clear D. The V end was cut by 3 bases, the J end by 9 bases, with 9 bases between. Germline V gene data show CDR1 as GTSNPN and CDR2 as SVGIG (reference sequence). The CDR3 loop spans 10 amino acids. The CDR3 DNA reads TGTGCCTGGAGGAGTGTAGTGCAGTACTTC. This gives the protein CAWRSVVQYF.

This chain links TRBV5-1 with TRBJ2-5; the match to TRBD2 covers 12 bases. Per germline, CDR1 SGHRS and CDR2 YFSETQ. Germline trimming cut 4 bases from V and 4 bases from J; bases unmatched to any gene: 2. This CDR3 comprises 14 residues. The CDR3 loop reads CASSPGLAGETQYF. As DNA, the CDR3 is TGCGCCAGCAGCCCGGGACTAGCGGGAGAGACCCAGTACTTC.

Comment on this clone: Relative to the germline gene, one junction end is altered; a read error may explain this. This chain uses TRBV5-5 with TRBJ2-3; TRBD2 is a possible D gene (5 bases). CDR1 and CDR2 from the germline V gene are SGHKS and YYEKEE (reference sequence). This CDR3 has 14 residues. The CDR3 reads CASSQEVRDPPLYF. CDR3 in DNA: TGCGCCAGCAGCCAAGAGGTGAGGGATCCCCCGCTGTATTTT.

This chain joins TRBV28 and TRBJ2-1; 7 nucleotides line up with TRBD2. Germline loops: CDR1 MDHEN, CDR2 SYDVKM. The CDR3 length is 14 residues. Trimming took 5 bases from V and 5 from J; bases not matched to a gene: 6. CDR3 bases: TGTGCCAGCAGTCCGGCAGCGGGAAACAATGAGCAGTTCTTC. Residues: CASSPAAGNNEQFF.

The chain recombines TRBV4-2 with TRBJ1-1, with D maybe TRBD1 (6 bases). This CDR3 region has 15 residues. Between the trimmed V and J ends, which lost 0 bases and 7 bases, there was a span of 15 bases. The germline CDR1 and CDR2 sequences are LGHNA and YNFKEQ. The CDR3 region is CASSQEARGGIEAFF. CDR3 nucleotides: TGTGCCAGCAGCCAAGAAGCCAGAGGGGGTATTGAAGCTTTCTTT.

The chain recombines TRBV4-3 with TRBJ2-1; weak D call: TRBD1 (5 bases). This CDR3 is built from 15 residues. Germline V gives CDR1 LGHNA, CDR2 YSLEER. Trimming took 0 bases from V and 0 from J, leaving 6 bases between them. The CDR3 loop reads CASSQDQGSYNEQFF. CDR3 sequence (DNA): TGCGCCAGCAGCCAAGACCAGGGCTCCTACAATGAGCAGTTCTTC.

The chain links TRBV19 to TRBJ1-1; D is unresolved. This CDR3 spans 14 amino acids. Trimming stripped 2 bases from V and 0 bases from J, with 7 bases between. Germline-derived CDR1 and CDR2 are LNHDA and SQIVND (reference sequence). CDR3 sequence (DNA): TGTGCCAGTAGTATACAGATCCTGAACACTGAAGCTTTCTTT. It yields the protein CASSIQILNTEAFF.

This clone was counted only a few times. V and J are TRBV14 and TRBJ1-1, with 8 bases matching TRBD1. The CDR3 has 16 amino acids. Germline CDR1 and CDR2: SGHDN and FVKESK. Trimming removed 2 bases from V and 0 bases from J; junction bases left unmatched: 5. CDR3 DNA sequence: TGTGCCAGCAGCCAATCAGGGGGCAAAATGAACACTGAAGCTTTCTTT. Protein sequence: CASSQSGGKMNTEAFF.

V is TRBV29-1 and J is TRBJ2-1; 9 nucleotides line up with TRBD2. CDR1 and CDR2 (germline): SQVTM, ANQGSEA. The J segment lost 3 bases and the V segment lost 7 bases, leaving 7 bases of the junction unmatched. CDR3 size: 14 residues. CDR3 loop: CSARTSAFYNEQFF. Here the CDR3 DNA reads TGCAGCGCGAGGACTAGCGCGTTCTACAATGAGCAGTTCTTC.

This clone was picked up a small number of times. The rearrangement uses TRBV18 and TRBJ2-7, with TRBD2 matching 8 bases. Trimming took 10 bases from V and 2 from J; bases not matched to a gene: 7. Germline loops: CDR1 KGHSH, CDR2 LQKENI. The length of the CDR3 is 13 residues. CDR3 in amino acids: CATTGGGPYEQYF. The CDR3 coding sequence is TGTGCCACCACCGGGGGGGGACCCTACGAGCAGTACTTC.

CDR3 region: CASSLVQGSGFFSGEQYF. CDR3 nucleotide sequence: TGTGCCAGCAGCTTAGTACAAGGGTCAGGGTTTTTTTCGGGCGAGCAGTACTTC. The chain joins TRBV11-2 to TRBJ2-7; TRBD1 is a possible D gene (5 bases). The V end lost 1 base, the J end lost 6 bases, and 25 bases lay between the germline ends. Germline lookup yields CDR1 SGHAT and CDR2 FQNNGV. This CDR3 has 18 residues.

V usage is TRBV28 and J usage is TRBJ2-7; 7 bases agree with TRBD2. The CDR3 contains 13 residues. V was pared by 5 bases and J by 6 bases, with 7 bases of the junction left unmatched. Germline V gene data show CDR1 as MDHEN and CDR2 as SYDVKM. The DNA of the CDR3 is TGTGCCAGCAGTCCGGCGGGAGCTAGCGAGCAGTACTTC. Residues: CASSPAGASEQYF.

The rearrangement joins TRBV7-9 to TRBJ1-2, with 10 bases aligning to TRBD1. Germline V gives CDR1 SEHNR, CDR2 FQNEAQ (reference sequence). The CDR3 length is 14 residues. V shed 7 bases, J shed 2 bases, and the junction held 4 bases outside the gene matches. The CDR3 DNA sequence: TGTGCCAGCATCACGACAGGGGGCAACTATGGCTACACCTTC. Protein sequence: CASITTGGNYGYTF.

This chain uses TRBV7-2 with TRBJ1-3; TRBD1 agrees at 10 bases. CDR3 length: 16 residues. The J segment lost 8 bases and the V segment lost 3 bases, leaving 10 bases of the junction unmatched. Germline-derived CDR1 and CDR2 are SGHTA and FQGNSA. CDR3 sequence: CASSLSGTGVGDTIYF. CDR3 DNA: TGTGCCAGCAGCTTGTCCGGGACAGGGGTTGGTGACACCATATATTTT.

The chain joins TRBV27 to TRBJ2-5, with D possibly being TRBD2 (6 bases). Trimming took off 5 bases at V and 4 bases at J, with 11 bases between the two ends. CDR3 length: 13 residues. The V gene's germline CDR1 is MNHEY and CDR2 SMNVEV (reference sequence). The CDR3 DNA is TGTGCCAGCAGTACCCGGGAGATAGAGACCCAGTACTTC. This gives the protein CASSTREIETQYF.

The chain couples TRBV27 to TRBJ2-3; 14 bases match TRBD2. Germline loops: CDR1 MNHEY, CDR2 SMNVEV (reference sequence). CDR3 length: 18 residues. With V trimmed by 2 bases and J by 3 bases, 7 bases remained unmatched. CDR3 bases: TGTGCCAGCAGTTTAGAGGGACTAGCGGGAGAGGCGACAGATACGCAGTATTTT. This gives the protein CASSLEGLAGEATDTQYF.

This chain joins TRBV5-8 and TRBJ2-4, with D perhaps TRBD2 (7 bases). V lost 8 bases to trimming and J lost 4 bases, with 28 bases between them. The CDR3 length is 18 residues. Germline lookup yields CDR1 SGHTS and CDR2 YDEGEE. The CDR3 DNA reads TGTGCCAGTCGGGGGCAGAGACTAGCCTTAGCCTTAAAAAACATTCAGTACTTC. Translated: CASRGQRLALALKNIQYF.

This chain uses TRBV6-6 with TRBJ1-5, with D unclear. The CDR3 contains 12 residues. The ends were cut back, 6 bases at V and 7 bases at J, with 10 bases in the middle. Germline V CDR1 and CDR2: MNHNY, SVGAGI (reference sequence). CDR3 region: CASSSVEQPQHF. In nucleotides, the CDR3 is TGTGCCAGCAGCTCGGTGGAGCAGCCCCAGCATTTT.

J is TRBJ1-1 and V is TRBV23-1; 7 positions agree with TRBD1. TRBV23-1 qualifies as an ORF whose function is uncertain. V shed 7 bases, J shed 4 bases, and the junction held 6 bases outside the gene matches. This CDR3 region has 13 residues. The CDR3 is CASKWGQSTEAFF. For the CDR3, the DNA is TGCGCCAGCAAATGGGGACAGTCCACTGAAGCTTTCTTT.

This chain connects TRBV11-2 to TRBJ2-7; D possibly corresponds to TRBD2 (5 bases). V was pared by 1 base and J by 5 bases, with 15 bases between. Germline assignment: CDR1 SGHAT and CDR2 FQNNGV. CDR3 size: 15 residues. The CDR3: CASSLGLFQEDEQYF. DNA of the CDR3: TGTGCCAGCAGCTTAGGTCTATTCCAGGAGGACGAGCAGTACTTC.